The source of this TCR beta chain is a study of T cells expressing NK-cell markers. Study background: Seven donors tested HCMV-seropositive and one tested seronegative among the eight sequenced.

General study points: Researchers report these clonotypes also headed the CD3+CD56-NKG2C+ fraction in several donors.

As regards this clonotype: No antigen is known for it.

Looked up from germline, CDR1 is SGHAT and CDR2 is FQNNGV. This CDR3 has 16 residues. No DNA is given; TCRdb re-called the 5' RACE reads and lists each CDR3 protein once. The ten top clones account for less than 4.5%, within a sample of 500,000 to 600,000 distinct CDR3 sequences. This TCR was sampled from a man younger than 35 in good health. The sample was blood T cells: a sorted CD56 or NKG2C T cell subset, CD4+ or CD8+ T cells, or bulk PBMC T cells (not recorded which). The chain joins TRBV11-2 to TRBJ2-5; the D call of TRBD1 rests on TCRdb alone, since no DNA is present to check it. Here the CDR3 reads CASRRPGQGGWETQYF.